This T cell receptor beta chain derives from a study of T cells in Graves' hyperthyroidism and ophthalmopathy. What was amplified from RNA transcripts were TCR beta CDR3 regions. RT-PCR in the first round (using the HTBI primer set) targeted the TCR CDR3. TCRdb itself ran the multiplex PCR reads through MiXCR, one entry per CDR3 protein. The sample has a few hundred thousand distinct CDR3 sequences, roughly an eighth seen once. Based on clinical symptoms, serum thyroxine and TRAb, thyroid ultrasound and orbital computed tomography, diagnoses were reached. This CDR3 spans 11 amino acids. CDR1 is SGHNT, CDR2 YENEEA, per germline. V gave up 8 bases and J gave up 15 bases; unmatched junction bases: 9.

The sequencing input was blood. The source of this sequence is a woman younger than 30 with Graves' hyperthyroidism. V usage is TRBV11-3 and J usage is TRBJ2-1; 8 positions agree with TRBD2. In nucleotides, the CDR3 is TGTGCCAGCGGGACGGGAGGGATTTTGTTCTTC. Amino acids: CASGTGGILFF.